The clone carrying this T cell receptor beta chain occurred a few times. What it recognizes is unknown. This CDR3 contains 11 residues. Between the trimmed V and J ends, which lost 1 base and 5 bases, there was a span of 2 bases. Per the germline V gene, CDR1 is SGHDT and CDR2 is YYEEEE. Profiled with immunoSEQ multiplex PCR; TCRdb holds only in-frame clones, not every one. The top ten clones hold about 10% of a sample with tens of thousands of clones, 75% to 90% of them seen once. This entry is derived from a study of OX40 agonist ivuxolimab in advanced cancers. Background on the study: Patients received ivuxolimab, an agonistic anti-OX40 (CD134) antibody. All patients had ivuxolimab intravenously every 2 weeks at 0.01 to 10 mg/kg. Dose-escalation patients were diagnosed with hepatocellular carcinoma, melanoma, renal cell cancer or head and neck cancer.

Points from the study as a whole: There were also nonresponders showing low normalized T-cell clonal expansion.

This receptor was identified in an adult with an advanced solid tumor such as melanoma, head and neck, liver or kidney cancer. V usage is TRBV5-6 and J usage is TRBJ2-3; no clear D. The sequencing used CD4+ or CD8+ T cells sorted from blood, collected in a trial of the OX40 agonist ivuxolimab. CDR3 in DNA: TGTGCCAGCAGCTTGATAGATACGCAGTATTTT. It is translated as CASSLIDTQYF.